This entry lists 11 T cell receptor beta chains sequenced from one sample in a study of blood T cell repertoires in COVID-19 (dated by TCRdb to between 2020 and 2021). Libraries were made using the immunoSEQ multiplex PCR assay. What TCRdb holds here is the immuneACCESS table cut down to in-frame rearrangements. Part of the clones is not present; checked against another copy, under half of the missing clones reflect an unresolved V gene, and the others are unexplained. Here the sample has 360,000 or so clones; roughly 87% occur a single time. Roughly 5.1% of the sample is taken by the ten largest. The sequenced sample consisted of PBMCs or T cells enriched from blood (not recorded which). The receptors come from a woman aged 50 to 60 who had recovered from COVID-19.

The chain uses TRBV6-2 or TRBV6-3 and TRBJ1-3; possible D gene TRBD1, 5 bases. The germline V and J ends were trimmed by 4 bases and 2 bases, with 9 bases remaining between them. The CDR3 extends over 14 amino acids. Looked up from germline, CDR1 is MNHEY and CDR2 is SVGEGT. CDR3 protein: CASSLWTPGNTIYF. The DNA for the CDR3 is TGTGCCAGCAGTTTGTGGACACCTGGAAACACCATATATTTT.

The chain recombines TRBV19 with TRBJ1-5, with D perhaps matching TRBD1 (6 bases). The CDR3 has 16 amino acids. The germline CDR1 and CDR2 sequences are LNHDA and SQIVND (reference sequence). V shed 5 bases and J shed 0 bases, with 14 bases lying between them. The CDR3 reads CASSWGPNYSNQPQHF. CDR3 DNA sequence: TGTGCCAGTAGTTGGGGGCCCAATTATAGCAATCAGCCCCAGCATTTT.

This clone was counted once. V and J are TRBV5-6 and TRBJ1-5, with 8 bases fitting TRBD1. Germline lookup yields CDR1 SGHDT and CDR2 YYEEEE. The V gene end was trimmed by 4 bases and the J gene end by 6 bases; junction bases not matched to a gene: 9. This CDR3 comprises 15 residues. The CDR3 sequence: CASSVGGQGGQPQHF. CDR3 nucleotides: TGTGCCAGCAGCGTGGGAGGACAGGGCGGTCAGCCCCAGCATTTT.

The chain links TRBV3-1 (or the pseudogene TRBV3-2) to TRBJ1-1; D is possibly TRBD1 (6 bases). The CDR3 is made up of 14 amino acids. V lost 4 bases, J lost 4 bases, and 13 bases lay in between. Germline CDR1 is LGHDT and CDR2 is YNNKEL (reference sequence). In DNA, the CDR3 is TGTGCCAGCAGCCTTAAGGGGGGGGGCACTGAAGCTTTCTTT. Translation: CASSLKGGGTEAFF.

In this sample, this clone turned up many times. V is TRBV27 and J is TRBJ2-1; D gene ambiguous. CDR1 MNHEY and CDR2 SMNVEV come from the germline V gene (reference sequence). Trimming shortened V by 6 bases and J by 9 bases, and 9 bases separated the two germline ends. The CDR3 is made up of 11 amino acids. The CDR3 loop reads CASSRVGEQFF. The CDR3 DNA follows: TGTGCCAGCAGCCGCGTCGGTGAGCAGTTCTTC.

This clone was seen only a few times. V and J are TRBV7-2 and TRBJ2-7, with 9 nucleotides matching TRBD1. With V trimmed by 5 bases and J by 4 bases, 12 bases remained unmatched. Germline V CDR1 and CDR2: SGHTA, FQGNSA. The CDR3 spans 16 residues. CDR3 sequence: CASSPSSGQGRYEQYF. DNA for the CDR3: TGTGCCAGCAGCCCGTCCTCGGGACAGGGCCGGTACGAGCAGTACTTC.

The CDR3 spells CASSLVAGANTEAFF. CDR3 nucleotides: TGTGCCAGCAGCTTAGTGGCTGGGGCGAACACTGAAGCTTTCTTT. This rearrangement joins TRBV7-2 to TRBJ1-1; D is perhaps TRBD1 (5 bases). The CDR3 runs to 15 residues. CDR1 is SGHTA, CDR2 FQGNSA, per germline. The V end was cut by 1 base, the J end by 1 base, with 10 bases between.

The gene calls are TRBV4-3 and TRBJ1-2, with 9 bases matching TRBD1. V lost 3 bases, J lost 8 bases, and 7 bases stayed unmatched. The V gene's germline CDR1 is LGHNA and CDR2 YSLEER. The CDR3 is made up of 14 amino acids. Written as DNA, the CDR3 is TGCGCCAGCAGCCAGATCGACAGGGGGTTCGGCTACACCTTC. Translation gives CASSQIDRGFGYTF.

The rearrangement uses TRBV7-3 and TRBJ1-2, with 8 bases fitting TRBD1. Trimming at V came to 3 bases and at J to 5 bases, leaving 8 bases not matched to a gene. Looked up from germline, CDR1 is SGHTA and CDR2 is FQGTGA. The CDR3 runs 15 residues. The CDR3 loop is CASSLEPGGGYGYTF. CDR3 nucleotides: TGTGCCAGCAGCTTGGAGCCAGGGGGCGGATATGGCTACACCTTC.

V gene TRBV29-1 combines with J gene TRBJ1-2; 8 bases fit TRBD1. The germline V gene has CDR1 SQVTM and CDR2 ANQGSEA. This CDR3 has 12 amino acids. V lost 7 bases, J lost 6 bases, and 7 bases stayed unmatched. The CDR3 spells CSADRGIDGYTF. The CDR3 nucleotides read TGCAGCGCAGACAGGGGTATTGATGGCTACACCTTC.

The V and J genes are TRBV11-3 and TRBJ1-2, with D tentatively TRBD1 (6 bases). Germline assignment: CDR1 SGHNT and CDR2 YENEEA. This CDR3 has 14 residues. Trimming removed 5 bases from V and 7 bases from J, with 17 bases in between. CDR3 coding DNA: TGTGCCAGCAGCCTCGCGCAGGGGCTTACTGGCTACACCTTC. It specifies CASSLAQGLTGYTF.